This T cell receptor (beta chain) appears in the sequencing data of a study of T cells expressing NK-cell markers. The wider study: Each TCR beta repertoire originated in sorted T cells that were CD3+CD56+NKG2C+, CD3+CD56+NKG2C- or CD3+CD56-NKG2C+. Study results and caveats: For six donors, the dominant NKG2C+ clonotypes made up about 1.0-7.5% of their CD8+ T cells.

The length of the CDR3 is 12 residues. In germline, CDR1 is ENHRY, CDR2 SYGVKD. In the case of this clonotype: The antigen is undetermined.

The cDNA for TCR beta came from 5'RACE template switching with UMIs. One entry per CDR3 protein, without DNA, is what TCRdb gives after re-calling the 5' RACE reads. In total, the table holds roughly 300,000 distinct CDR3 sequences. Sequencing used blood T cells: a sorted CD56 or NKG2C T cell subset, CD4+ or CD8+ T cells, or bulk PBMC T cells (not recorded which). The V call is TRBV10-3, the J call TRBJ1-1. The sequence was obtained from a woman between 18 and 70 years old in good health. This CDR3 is CAINNMNTEAFF.